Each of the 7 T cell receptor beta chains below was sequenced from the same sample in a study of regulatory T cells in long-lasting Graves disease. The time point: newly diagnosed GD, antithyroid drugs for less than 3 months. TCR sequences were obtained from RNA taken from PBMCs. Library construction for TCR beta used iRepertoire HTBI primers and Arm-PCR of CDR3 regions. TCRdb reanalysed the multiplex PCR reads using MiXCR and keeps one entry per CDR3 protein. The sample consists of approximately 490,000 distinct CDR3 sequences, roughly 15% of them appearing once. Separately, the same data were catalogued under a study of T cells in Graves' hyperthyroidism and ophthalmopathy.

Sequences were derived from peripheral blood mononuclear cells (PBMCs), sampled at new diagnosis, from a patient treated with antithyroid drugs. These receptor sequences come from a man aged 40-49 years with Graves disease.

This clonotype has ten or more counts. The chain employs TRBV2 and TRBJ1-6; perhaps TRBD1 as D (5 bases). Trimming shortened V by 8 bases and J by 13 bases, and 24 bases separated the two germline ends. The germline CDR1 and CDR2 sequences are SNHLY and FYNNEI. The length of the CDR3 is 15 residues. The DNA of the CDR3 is TGTGCCAGCGGGGCCTCGGGCCCCCGAGAGACGCCCCTCCACTTT. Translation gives CASGASGPRETPLHF.

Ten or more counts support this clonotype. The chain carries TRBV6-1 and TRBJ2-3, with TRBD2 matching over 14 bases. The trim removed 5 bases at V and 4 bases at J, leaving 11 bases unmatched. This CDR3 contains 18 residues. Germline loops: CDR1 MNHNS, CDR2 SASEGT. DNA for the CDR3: TGTGCCAGCAGTCCCACCCGTGGGACTAGCGGGAGATCAGATACGCAGTATTTT. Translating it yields CASSPTRGTSGRSDTQYF.

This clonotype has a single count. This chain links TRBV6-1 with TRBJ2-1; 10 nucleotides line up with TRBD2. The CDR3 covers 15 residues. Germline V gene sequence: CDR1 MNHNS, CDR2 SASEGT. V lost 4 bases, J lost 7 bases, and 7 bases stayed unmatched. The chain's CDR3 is CASSAGTSAWNEQFF. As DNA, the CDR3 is TGTGCCAGCAGTGCCGGGACTAGCGCATGGAATGAGCAGTTCTTC.

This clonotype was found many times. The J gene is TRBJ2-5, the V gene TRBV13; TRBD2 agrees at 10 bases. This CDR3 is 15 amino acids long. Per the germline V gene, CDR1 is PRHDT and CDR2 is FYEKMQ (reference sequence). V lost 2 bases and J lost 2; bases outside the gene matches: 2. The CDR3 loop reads CASSLILAGQETQYF. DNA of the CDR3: TGTGCCAGCAGCTTAATACTAGCGGGGCAAGAGACCCAGTACTTC.

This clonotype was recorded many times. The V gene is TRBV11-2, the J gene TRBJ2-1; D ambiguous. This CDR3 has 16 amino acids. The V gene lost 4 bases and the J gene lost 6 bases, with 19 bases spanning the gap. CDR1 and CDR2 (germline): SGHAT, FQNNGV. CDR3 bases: TGTGCCAGCAGCTACGATCTGAGACCCCCTACCAATGAGCAGTTCTTC. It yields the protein CASSYDLRPPTNEQFF.

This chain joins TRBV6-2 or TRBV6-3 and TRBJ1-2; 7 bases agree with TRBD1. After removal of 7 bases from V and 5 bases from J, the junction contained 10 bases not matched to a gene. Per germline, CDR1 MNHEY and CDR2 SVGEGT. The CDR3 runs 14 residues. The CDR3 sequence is CASTARGQRYGYTF. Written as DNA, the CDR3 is TGTGCCAGCACCGCCCGGGGACAGAGATATGGCTACACCTTC.

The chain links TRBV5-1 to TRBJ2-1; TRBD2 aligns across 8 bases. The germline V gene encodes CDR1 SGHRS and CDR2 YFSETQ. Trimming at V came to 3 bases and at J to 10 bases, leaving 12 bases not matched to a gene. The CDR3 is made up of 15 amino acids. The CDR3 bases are TGCGCCAGCAGCTCGAAGATTAGCGGGATGGCAGAGCAGTTCTTC. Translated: CASSSKISGMAEQFF.